Below are 14 T cell receptor beta chains sequenced from a single sample in a study of blood T cell repertoires in COVID-19. Clones were read by immunoSEQ multiplex PCR, and TCRdb kept only the in-frame ones, dropping some. The sample holds approximately 74,000 clones; approximately 84% are singletons and the top ten take about a third. Material for sequencing was peripheral blood. The receptor source for this set is a man aged 70 or older with acute or convalescent COVID-19.

The rearrangement joins TRBV19 to TRBJ2-1; 12 bases align to TRBD2. CDR1 and CDR2 (germline): LNHDA, SQIVND (reference sequence). V was pared by 6 bases and J by 0 bases, with 12 bases of the junction left unmatched. The CDR3 is 19 residues long. The CDR3: CASSRAPSGGAGSYNEQFF. For the CDR3, the DNA is TGTGCCAGTAGCCGGGCCCCTAGCGGGGGGGCCGGCTCCTACAATGAGCAGTTCTTC.

V gene TRBV29-1 combines with J gene TRBJ2-5; 8 bases line up with TRBD1. The CDR3 runs to 13 residues. Germline values: CDR1 SQVTM, CDR2 ANQGSEA. The J segment lost 5 bases and the V segment lost 2 bases, leaving 4 bases of the junction unmatched. The CDR3, as DNA: TGCAGCGTTGAACAGAGACAGGGGGAGACCCAGTACTTC. Protein product: CSVEQRQGETQYF.

The CDR3 sequence is CASSFSSGEYEQYF. Written as DNA, the CDR3 is TGTGCCAGCAGCTTCTCGTCAGGGGAATACGAGCAGTACTTC. The chain joins TRBV13 to TRBJ2-7; weak D call: TRBD1 (6 bases). Looked up from germline, CDR1 is PRHDT and CDR2 is FYEKMQ (reference sequence). This CDR3 is built from 14 residues. V lost 3 bases and J lost 4, with 13 bases in between.

This clone was detected many times. The V and J genes are TRBV5-8 and TRBJ1-5, with D possibly TRBD1 on 5 matching bases. The CDR3 loop spans 15 amino acids. From germline, CDR1 is SGHTS and CDR2 YDEGEE. V gave up 4 bases and J gave up 1 base, with 12 bases separating them. CDR3 DNA: TGTGCCAGCAGCCGAGGAGGGGTGAGCAATCAGCCCCAGCATTTT. This translates into CASSRGGVSNQPQHF.

V usage is TRBV2 and J usage is TRBJ2-1, with a weak D call TRBD2 (5 bases). The CDR3 runs 15 residues. Trimming left V 6 bases short and J 1 base short, with 13 bases between. Germline V gene data show CDR1 as SNHLY and CDR2 as FYNNEI. This CDR3 reads CASSRGLMSYNEQFF. Written as DNA, the CDR3 is TGTGCCAGCAGCCGTGGACTTATGTCCTACAATGAGCAGTTCTTC. Variable domain in full (rest from reference TRBV2 and TRBJ2-1): EPEVTQTPSHQVTQMGQEVILRCVPISNHLYFYWYRQILGQKVEFLVSFYNNEISEKSEIFDDQFSVERPDGSNFTLKIRSTKLEDSAMYFCASSRGLMSYNEQFFGPGTRLTVL.

In its sample, this clone was seen a few times. The chain employs TRBV9 and TRBJ1-2; D is uncertain. The CDR3 spans 16 residues. Germline loops: CDR1 SGDLS, CDR2 YYNGEE. V gave up 4 bases and J gave up 2 bases, with 18 bases separating them. For the CDR3, the DNA is TGTGCCAGCAGCCCCCAGGAGGGCAGCCGCAACTATGGCTACACCTTC. Translation: CASSPQEGSRNYGYTF.

This chain uses TRBV5-4 with TRBJ2-3, with D perhaps TRBD2 (5 bases). Per the germline V gene, CDR1 is SGHNT and CDR2 is YYREEE (reference sequence). Between the trimmed V and J ends, which lost 2 bases and 0 bases, there was a span of 13 bases. This CDR3 is built from 16 residues. CDR3: CASSFGWRASTDTQYF. CDR3 sequence (DNA): TGTGCCAGCAGCTTTGGTTGGCGGGCCAGCACAGATACGCAGTATTTT.

Only one count was recorded for this clone. The chain links TRBV6-1 to TRBJ2-7; 11 positions match TRBD2. Trimming at V came to 0 bases and at J to 7 bases, leaving 8 bases not matched to a gene. The CDR3 is 16 amino acids. CDR1 and CDR2 (germline): MNHNS, SASEGT. The CDR3 here is CASSEARGLAAGEQYF. CDR3 bases: TGTGCCAGCAGTGAAGCCAGGGGACTAGCGGCCGGGGAGCAGTACTTC.

The chain links TRBV30 to TRBJ2-3, with D possibly being TRBD2 (5 bases). The germline CDR1 and CDR2 sequences are GTSNPN and SVGIG (reference sequence). This CDR3 is built from 13 residues. Trimming shortened V by 1 base and J by 5 bases, and 10 bases separated the two germline ends. The CDR3 reads CAWSGGWGDTQYF. CDR3 DNA sequence: TGTGCCTGGAGTGGAGGGTGGGGAGATACGCAGTATTTT.

CDR3 loop: CASSLSPGKNTEAFF. CDR3 in DNA: TGCGCCAGCAGCCTTTCACCCGGGAAGAACACTGAAGCTTTCTTT. This chain links TRBV4-1 with TRBJ1-1; no clear D gene. CDR1 is MGHRA, CDR2 YSYEKL, per germline. This CDR3 has 15 amino acids. The V gene lost 4 bases and the J gene lost 1 base, with 13 bases spanning the gap.

V gene TRBV7-8 combines with J gene TRBJ1-1; D ambiguous. The CDR3 sequence is 15 residues long. Germline V lookup: CDR1 SGHVS, CDR2 FQNEAQ. Between the trimmed V and J ends, which lost 3 bases and 4 bases, there was a span of 15 bases. CDR3 DNA sequence: TGTGCCAGCAGCTTTTCGGGTCTCTCCCTCACTGAAGCTTTCTTT. Encoded protein: CASSFSGLSLTEAFF.

The CDR3 sequence: CASSQEARGHGYTF. CDR3 in DNA: TGCGCCAGCAGCCAAGAAGCCAGGGGCCATGGCTACACCTTC. This chain joins TRBV4-3 and TRBJ1-2; D possibly corresponds to TRBD1 (6 bases). This CDR3 region has 14 residues. Trimming removed 0 bases from V and 6 bases from J, with 11 bases in between. Germline CDR1 and CDR2: LGHNA and YSLEER.

The genes are TRBV9 and TRBJ2-3; D not resolved. V was clipped by 0 bases and J by 4 bases, with 15 bases between them. Germline-derived CDR1 and CDR2 are SGDLS and YYNGEE. The CDR3 contains 16 residues. The CDR3 DNA reads as TGTGCCAGCAGCGTAGCTGGCGGCTTTTCACCAGATACGCAGTATTTT. This translates into CASSVAGGFSPDTQYF.

The chain employs TRBV5-1 and TRBJ2-3, with 9 bases fitting TRBD1. V lost 0 bases, J lost 3 bases, and 5 bases stayed unmatched. CDR1 is SGHRS, CDR2 YFSETQ, per germline. The CDR3 extends over 16 amino acids. As DNA, the CDR3 is TGCGCCAGCAGCTTGGTCCTCGGACAGGGGACAGATACGCAGTATTTT. Translated: CASSLVLGQGTDTQYF.